A single sample is the source of the 7 T cell receptor beta chains below, sequenced in a study of blood T cell repertoires in COVID-19. Some clones are missing from TCRdb's copy, which holds only in-frame ones; the method was immunoSEQ multiplex PCR. The sample holds just over 80,000 clones, about three quarters seen once. Specimen: peripheral blood. The receptors originated from an elderly woman with active or convalescent COVID-19.

This clone has only a few counts. V gene TRBV18 combines with J gene TRBJ2-5, with D perhaps matching TRBD1 (6 bases). CDR3 length equals 15 residues. CDR1 and CDR2 (germline): KGHSH, LQKENI. Trimming removed 2 bases from V and 5 bases from J, with 15 bases in between. CDR3 protein: CASSPTGQGSETQYF. The CDR3 bases are TGTGCCAGCTCACCAACAGGGCAGGGAAGCGAGACCCAGTACTTC.

The chain has TRBV5-5 and TRBJ1-2; a possible D gene is TRBD1 (5 bases). Germline-derived CDR1 and CDR2 are SGHKS and YYEKEE (reference sequence). V lost 4 bases to trimming and J lost 8 bases, with 15 bases between them. The CDR3 sequence is 13 residues long. Written as DNA, the CDR3 is TGTGCCAGCAGCCCCAGGGCCCTGGGGGGCTACACCTTC. It translates to CASSPRALGGYTF.

The chain joins TRBV4-1 to TRBJ2-1; no definite D call. The CDR3 runs 15 residues. Germline lookup yields CDR1 MGHRA and CDR2 YSYEKL. The V and J ends lost 1 base and 4 bases respectively, with 11 bases between them. In DNA, the CDR3 is TGCGCCAGCAGCCAAGTCGGAGATTCATACAATGAGCAGTTCTTC. Its protein product is CASSQVGDSYNEQFF.

This chain uses TRBV13 with TRBJ2-3; the match to TRBD2 covers 10 bases. There are 15 residues in the CDR3. Germline V gene sequence: CDR1 PRHDT, CDR2 FYEKMQ (reference sequence). J was trimmed by 1 base and V by 6 bases; bases with no gene match: 4. The CDR3 here is CASRPLAGGTDTQYF. CDR3 in DNA: TGTGCCAGCAGGCCCCTAGCGGGGGGCACAGATACGCAGTATTTT. The whole variable domain, remainder taken from reference TRBV13 and TRBJ2-3, is AAGVIQSPRHLIKEKRETATLKCYPIPRHDTVYWYQQGPGQDPQFLISFYEKMQSDKGSIPDRFSAQQFSDYHSELNMSSLELGDSALYFCASRPLAGGTDTQYFGPGTRLTVL.

The chain recombines TRBV7-9 with TRBJ2-1; D perhaps matches TRBD1 (5 bases). CDR1 SEHNR and CDR2 FQNEAQ come from the germline V gene (reference sequence). Trimming pared 3 bases from V and 0 bases from J, leaving 12 bases between. The CDR3 extends over 16 amino acids. This CDR3 reads CASSFRQLGSYNEQFF. The CDR3 coding sequence is TGTGCCAGCAGCTTCCGACAGCTCGGCTCCTACAATGAGCAGTTCTTC. Combining the CDR3 with reference TRBV7-9 and TRBJ2-1 gives the whole variable domain DTGVSQNPRHKITKRGQNVTFRCDPISEHNRLYWYRQTLGQGPEFLTYFQNEAQLEKSRLLSDRFSAERPKGSFSTLEIQRTEQGDSAMYLCASSFRQLGSYNEQFFGPGTRLTVL.

This clone was observed a few times. The same CDR3 arises from other DNA sequences in this sample as well. The CDR3 coding sequence is TGTGCCAGCAGGGAGGGAAGATTGAGCAATCAGCCCCAGCATTTT. Encoded protein: CASREGRLSNQPQHF. This chain uses TRBV6-5 with TRBJ1-5; D unclear. Trimming left V 6 bases short and J 1 base short, with 13 bases between. The CDR3 is 15 residues long. Germline values: CDR1 MNHEY, CDR2 SVGAGI.

The genes are TRBV29-1 and TRBJ2-1, with 8 bases matching TRBD1. Germline V gene sequence: CDR1 SQVTM, CDR2 ANQGSEA. V trimming: 7 bases; J trimming: 4 bases; junction bases outside the gene matches: 6. CDR3 size: 13 residues. CDR3 nucleotides: TGCAGCGGAGGGCAGGGGGCGTACAATGAGCAGTTCTTC. This sequence encodes CSGGQGAYNEQFF.